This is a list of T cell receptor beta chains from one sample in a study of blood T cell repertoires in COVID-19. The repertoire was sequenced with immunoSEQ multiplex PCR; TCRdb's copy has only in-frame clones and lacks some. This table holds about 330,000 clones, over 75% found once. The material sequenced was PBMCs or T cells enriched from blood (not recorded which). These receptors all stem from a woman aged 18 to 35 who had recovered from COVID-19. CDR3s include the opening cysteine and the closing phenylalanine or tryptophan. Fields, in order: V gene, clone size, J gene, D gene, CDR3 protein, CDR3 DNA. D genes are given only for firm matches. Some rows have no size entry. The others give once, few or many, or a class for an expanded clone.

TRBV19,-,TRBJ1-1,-,CASSSVAEAFF,TGTGCCAGTAGTTCGGTCGCTGAAGCTTTCTTT
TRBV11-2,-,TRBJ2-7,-,CASSLAAGDYYEQYF,TGTGCCAGCAGCTTAGCAGCAGGGGACTACTACGAGCAGTACTTC
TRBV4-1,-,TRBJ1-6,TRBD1,CASSQDRQGLNSPLHF,TGCGCCAGCAGCCAAGACCGACAGGGGCTAAATTCACCCCTCCACTTT
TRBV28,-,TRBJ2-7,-,CASTSRRARNEQYF,TGTGCCAGCACCTCCCGGAGGGCGCGAAACGAGCAGTACTTC
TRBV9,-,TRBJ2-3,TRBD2,CASSVDGGGGSTDTQYF,TGTGCCAGCAGCGTAGACGGTGGCGGGGGGAGCACAGATACGCAGTATTTT
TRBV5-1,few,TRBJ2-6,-,CASSTSSGANVLTF,TGCGCCAGCAGTACTAGTTCTGGGGCCAACGTCCTGACTTTC
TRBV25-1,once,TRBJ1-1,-,CASSAEGISTEAFF,TGTGCCAGCAGTGCTGAGGGAATTAGCACTGAAGCTTTCTTT
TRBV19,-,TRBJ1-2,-,CASSADTTEAFNYGYTF,TGTGCCAGTAGTGCTGACACGACAGAGGCATTTAACTATGGCTACACCTTC
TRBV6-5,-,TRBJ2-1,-,CASSPYSGSYNEQFF,TGTGCCAGCAGTCCTTATAGCGGCTCCTACAATGAGCAGTTCTTC
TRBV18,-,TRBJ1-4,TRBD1,CASSPFRTGPATNEKLFF,TGTGCCAGCTCACCCTTCCGGACAGGGCCCGCAACTAATGAAAAACTGTTTTTT
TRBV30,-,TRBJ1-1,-,CAYEPPRESTEAFF,TGTGCCTACGAGCCTCCGAGGGAGAGCACTGAAGCTTTCTTT
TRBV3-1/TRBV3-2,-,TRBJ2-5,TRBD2,CASSQADGGHGGRETQYF,TGTGCCAGCAGCCAAGCGGATGGAGGACACGGCGGGAGGGAGACCCAGTACTTC